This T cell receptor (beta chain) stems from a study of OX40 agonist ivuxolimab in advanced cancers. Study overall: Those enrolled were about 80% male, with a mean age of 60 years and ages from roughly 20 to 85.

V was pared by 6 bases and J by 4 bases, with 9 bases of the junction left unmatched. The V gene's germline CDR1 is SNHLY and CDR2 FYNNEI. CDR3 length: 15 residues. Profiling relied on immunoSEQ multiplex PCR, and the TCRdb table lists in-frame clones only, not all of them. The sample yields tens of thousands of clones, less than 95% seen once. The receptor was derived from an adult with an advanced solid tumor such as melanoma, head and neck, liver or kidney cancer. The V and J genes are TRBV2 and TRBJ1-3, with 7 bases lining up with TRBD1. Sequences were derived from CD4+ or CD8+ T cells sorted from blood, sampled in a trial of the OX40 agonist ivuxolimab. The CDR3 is CASSGDRVGGNTIYF. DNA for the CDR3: TGTGCCAGCAGCGGTGACAGGGTGGGAGGAAACACCATATATTTT.